This T cell receptor beta chain was captured in a study of early T cells in non-severe SARS-CoV-2 infection. Study summary: Whole-blood bulk RNA, unsorted, was sequenced, and chains were unpaired.

Each cDNA molecule carried a unique molecular identifier. TCRdb re-analysed the 5' RACE reads in MiXCR, keeping a single row per CDR3 protein. The sample consists of about 48,000 distinct CDR3 sequences, approximately 13% of them appearing once. This clonotype appeared many times. The CDR3 extends over 12 amino acids. The V end lost 5 bases, the J end lost 8 bases, and 10 bases lay between the germline ends. The germline CDR1 and CDR2 sequences are SNHLY and FYNNEI. The receptor was derived from an adult who was a healthcare worker with PCR-confirmed SARS-CoV-2 infection or an uninfected control (not recorded which). The J gene is TRBJ2-4, the V gene TRBV2; D remains unclear. The sequenced sample was whole blood. The CDR3 sequence is CASSYGADIQYF. For the CDR3, the DNA is TGTGCCAGCAGTTACGGCGCAGACATTCAGTACTTC.